The rows below give T cell receptor beta chains drawn from one sample of a study of blood T cells in healthy people across ages. TCRdb used MiXCR to reprocess the 5' RACE reads, holding one entry per CDR3 protein. The data contain fewer than 2 million distinct CDR3 sequences, about 39% of them singletons. The sample consisted of blood. The receptors shown here come from a human donor in good health. CDR3s include the opening cysteine and the closing phenylalanine or tryptophan. The order of the fields is D gene, clone size, V gene, J gene, CDR3 DNA, CDR3 protein. The D gene is left open where the match is weak. Clone size appears in some rows only: once, few, many, or a class for an expanded clone.

.	many	TRBV20-1	TRBJ2-5	TGCAGTGCTAGAGATCCGACAAGGGTGGGAGAGACCCAGTACTTC	CSARDPTRVGETQYF
.	.	TRBV20-1	TRBJ2-1	TGCAGTGCTAAGGCGGGGGCCAATAATGAGCAGTTCTTC	CSAKAGANNEQFF
.	few	TRBV2	TRBJ2-5	TGTGCCAGCAGCTCGACTAGTCTGACCCAGTACTTC	CASSSTSLTQYF
.	.	TRBV28	TRBJ2-3	TGTGCCAGCAGTTTGGATGTCCTGAGCGGGCAGATAACAGATACGCAGTATTTT	CASSLDVLSGQITDTQYF
.	.	TRBV7-2	TRBJ2-1	TGTGCCAGCAGCTTAGCGCTGGTGGCACAATACAATGAGCAGTTCTTC	CASSLALVAQYNEQFF
.	.	TRBV7-6	TRBJ2-3	TGTGCCAGCAGCCGCTACGGGGTCGGGGGCACAGATACGCAGTATTTT	CASSRYGVGGTDTQYF
TRBD1	few	TRBV28	TRBJ2-7	TGTGCCAGCAGCCCCATCGGGGACAGGGGGCTTTACGAGCAGTACTTC	CASSPIGDRGLYEQYF
.	few	TRBV20-1	TRBJ2-4	TGCAGTGCTAGCGGGGGGCTCCTCTGGGAGCAGTACTTC	CSASGGLLWEQYF
.	many	TRBV7-2	TRBJ1-2	TGTGCCAGCAGCTCCGGATCAGGCTATGGCTACACCTTC	CASSSGSGYGYTF
.	.	TRBV29-1	TRBJ1-1	TGCAACGTGGGCCCACTGAACACTGAAGCTTTCTTT	CNVGPLNTEAFF
.	.	TRBV2	TRBJ1-5	TGTGCCAGCAGAACGTCAGAAGGCCTTACTGCCCAGCATTTT	CASRTSEGLTAQHF
.	many	TRBV6-2/TRBV6-3	TRBJ2-3	TGTGCCAGCAGTTACTTGGAAGCAACAGATACGCAGTATTTT	CASSYLEATDTQYF
.	.	TRBV20-1	TRBJ2-3	TGCAGTTTATCTCCTCTCTGGTCCACAGATACGCAGTATTTT	CSLSPLWSTDTQYF
.	.	TRBV20-1	TRBJ2-3	TGCAGTGGGTCTCTGGACCCGACCGCAGATACGCAGTATTTT	CSGSLDPTADTQYF
TRBD1	.	TRBV24-1	TRBJ2-1	TGTGCCACCAGTGCCCCAGGGGGCGGCTACAATGAGCAGTTCTTC	CATSAPGGGYNEQFF
.	few	TRBV10-2	TRBJ2-1	TGCGCCAGCGGGCCCTGGGGGACAAGCTCCTACAATGAGCAGTTCTTC	CASGPWGTSSYNEQFF
TRBD1	.	TRBV10-3	TRBJ1-2	TGTGCCATCAGGCAACAGGGGGCAAACTATGGCTACACCTTC	CAIRQQGANYGYTF
.	.	TRBV7-9	TRBJ2-5	TGTGCCAGCAGCTTTCGAGAAGGACAGTTGATTGAGCAGTACTTC	CASSFREGQLIEQYF
.	few	TRBV4-3	TRBJ2-3	TGCGCCAGCAGCCAGACCCCGGGACCCATTAGCACAGATACGCAGTATTTT	CASSQTPGPISTDTQYF
.	.	TRBV27	TRBJ2-2	TGTGCCAGCAGTCTACAGCTCACCGGGGAGCTGTTTTTT	CASSLQLTGELFF
.	.	TRBV15	TRBJ1-2	TGTGCCACCAGCAGTGGTAGGACAGAGGTTGGCTACACCTTC	CATSSGRTEVGYTF
.	.	TRBV6-5	TRBJ2-7	TGTGCCAGCAGACCCGTTGCAGGGGAGCAGTACTTC	CASRPVAGEQYF
.	.	TRBV12-3/TRBV12-4	TRBJ1-5	TGTGCCAGCAGTTTAGGGCCCACCAGTTATCAGCCCCAGCATTTT	CASSLGPTSYQPQHF
.	once	TRBV6-2/TRBV6-3	TRBJ2-2	TGTGCCAGCAGTTACATTGGGGGTGCGCGGTACACCGGGGAGCTGTTTTTT	CASSYIGGARYTGELFF
.	.	TRBV7-8	TRBJ1-2	TGTGCCAGCAGCTTAGACGGGGCGTTGGGGGCGGGCTATGGCTACACCTTC	CASSLDGALGAGYGYTF
.	.	TRBV2	TRBJ1-2	TGTGCCAGCAGTGAAAACAGTGGACAGTTTGATGGCTACACCTTC	CASSENSGQFDGYTF
.	.	TRBV20-1	TRBJ1-1	TGCAGTGCTAGACCCCAGGCCATGAACACTGAAGCTTTCTTT	CSARPQAMNTEAFF
TRBD2	.	TRBV7-9	TRBJ2-1	TGTGCCAGCAGCATGACTAGCGGGGAGGACAATGAGCAGTTCTTC	CASSMTSGEDNEQFF